This TCR beta chain was captured in a study of T-cell reconstitution after alpha-beta-depleted transplantation in children. The CDR3 length is 15 residues. Trimming took off 3 bases at V and 3 bases at J, with 14 bases between the two ends. Preparation of the TCRbeta library was carried out with unique molecular identifiers. TCRdb reanalysed the PCR reads using MiXCR and keeps one entry per CDR3 protein. The sample contains around 380,000 distinct CDR3 sequences, 9.5% to 13% of which appear only once. There are a few counts of this clonotype. This clonotype originated in a human donor who donated a stem cell graft to a child with acute myeloid leukemia. The chain carries TRBV12-3 or TRBV12-4 and TRBJ1-1; D is unresolved. Here the sequenced sample was PBMCs from the stem cell graft donor, taken from the stem cell graft. This CDR3 is CASSLGPNRDTEAFF. The CDR3 DNA is TGTGCCAGCAGTTTGGGCCCAAATAGGGACACTGAAGCTTTCTTT.